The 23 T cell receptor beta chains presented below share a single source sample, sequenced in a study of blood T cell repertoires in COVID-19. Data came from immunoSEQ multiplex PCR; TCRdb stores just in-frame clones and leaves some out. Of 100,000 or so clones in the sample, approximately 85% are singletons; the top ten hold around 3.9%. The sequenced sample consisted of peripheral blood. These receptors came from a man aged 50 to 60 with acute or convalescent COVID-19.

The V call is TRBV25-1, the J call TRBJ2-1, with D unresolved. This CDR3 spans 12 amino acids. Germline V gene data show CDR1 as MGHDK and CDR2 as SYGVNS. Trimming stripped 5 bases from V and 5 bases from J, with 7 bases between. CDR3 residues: CASSIEDNEQFF. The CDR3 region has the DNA TGTGCCAGCAGTATAGAGGACAATGAGCAGTTCTTC.

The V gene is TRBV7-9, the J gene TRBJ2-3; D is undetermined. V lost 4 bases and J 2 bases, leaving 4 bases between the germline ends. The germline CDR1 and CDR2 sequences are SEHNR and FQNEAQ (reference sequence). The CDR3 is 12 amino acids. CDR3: CASSSFTDTQYF. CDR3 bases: TGTGCCAGCAGCTCCTTCACAGATACGCAGTATTTT.

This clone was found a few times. CDR3 DNA: TGTGCCAGCAGTGTCCAGGGAGGAGGAAACACCATATATTTT. This codes for CASSVQGGGNTIYF. The genes are TRBV28 and TRBJ1-3, with a weak D call TRBD1 (5 bases). The CDR3 loop spans 14 amino acids. V gave up 5 bases and J gave up 4 bases, with 12 bases separating them. Germline V CDR1 and CDR2: MDHEN, SYDVKM.

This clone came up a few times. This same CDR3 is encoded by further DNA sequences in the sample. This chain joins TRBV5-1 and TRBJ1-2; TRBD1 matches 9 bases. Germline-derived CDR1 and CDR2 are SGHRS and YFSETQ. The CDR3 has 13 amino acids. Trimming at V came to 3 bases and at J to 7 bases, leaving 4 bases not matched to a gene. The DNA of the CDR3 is TGCGCCAGCAGCTGGGGACAGGGTTCTGGCTACACCTTC. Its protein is CASSWGQGSGYTF.

The chain's CDR3 is CASSETGWRNEQFF. The DNA for the CDR3 is TGTGCCAGCAGTGAAACCGGTTGGAGAAATGAGCAGTTCTTC. The chain joins TRBV6-1 to TRBJ2-1; no reliable D call. V gave up 2 bases and J gave up 7 bases, with 12 bases separating them. This CDR3 contains 14 residues. CDR1 and CDR2 (germline): MNHNS, SASEGT.

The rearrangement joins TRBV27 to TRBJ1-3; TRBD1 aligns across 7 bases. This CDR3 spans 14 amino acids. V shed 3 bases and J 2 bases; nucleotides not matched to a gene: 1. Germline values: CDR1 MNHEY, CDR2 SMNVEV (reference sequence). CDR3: CASSFRGTGNTIYF. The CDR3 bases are TGTGCCAGCAGTTTCAGGGGGACTGGAAACACCATATATTTT.

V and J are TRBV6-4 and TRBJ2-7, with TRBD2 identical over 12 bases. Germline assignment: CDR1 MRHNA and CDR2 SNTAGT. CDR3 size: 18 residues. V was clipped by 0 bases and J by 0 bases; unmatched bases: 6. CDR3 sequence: CASSDSTSGGPSSYEQYF. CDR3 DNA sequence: TGTGCCAGCAGTGACTCGACTAGCGGGGGCCCGAGCTCCTACGAGCAGTACTTC.

CDR3 sequence reads: CASSNRDNSYNEQFF. As DNA, the CDR3 is TGCGCCAGCAGTAACCGGGACAACTCCTACAATGAGCAGTTCTTC. V usage is TRBV5-1 and J usage is TRBJ2-1, with D possibly TRBD1 on 6 matching bases. In germline, CDR1 is SGHRS, CDR2 YFSETQ. V was pared by 5 bases and J by 0 bases, with 12 bases between. The CDR3 extends over 15 amino acids.

The CDR3 DNA is TGTGCCAGCAGTTTATTGCCCCCGGACAGGGGGCGAACTGGGGCCAACGTCCTGACTTTC. Its protein is CASSLLPPDRGRTGANVLTF. The chain couples TRBV27 to TRBJ2-6, with 11 bases identical to TRBD1. V was clipped by 1 base and J by 2 bases; unmatched bases: 10. CDR3 length: 20 amino acids. Germline V gene sequence: CDR1 MNHEY, CDR2 SMNVEV (reference sequence).

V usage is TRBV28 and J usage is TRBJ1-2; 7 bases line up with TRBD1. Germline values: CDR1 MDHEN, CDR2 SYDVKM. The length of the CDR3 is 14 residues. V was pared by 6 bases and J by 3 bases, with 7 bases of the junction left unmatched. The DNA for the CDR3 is TGTGCCAGCAGGCGACAGGGTAACGACTATGGCTACACCTTC. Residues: CASRRQGNDYGYTF.

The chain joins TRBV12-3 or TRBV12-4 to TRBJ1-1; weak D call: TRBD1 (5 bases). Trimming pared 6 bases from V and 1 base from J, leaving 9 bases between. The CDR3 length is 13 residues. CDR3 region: CASRWQGNTEAFF. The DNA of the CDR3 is TGTGCCAGCAGGTGGCAGGGGAACACTGAAGCTTTCTTT.

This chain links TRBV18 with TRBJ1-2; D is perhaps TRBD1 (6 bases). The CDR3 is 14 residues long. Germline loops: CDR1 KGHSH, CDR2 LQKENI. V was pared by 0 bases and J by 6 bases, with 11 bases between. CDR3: CASSPPWGQDGYTF. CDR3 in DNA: TGTGCCAGCTCACCACCGTGGGGGCAGGATGGCTACACCTTC. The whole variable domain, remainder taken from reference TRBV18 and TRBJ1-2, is NAGVMQNPRHLVRRRGQEARLRCSPMKGHSHVYWYRQLPEEGLKFMVYLQKENIIDESGMPKERFSAEFPKEGPSILRIQQVVRGDSAAYFCASSPPWGQDGYTFGSGTRLTVV.

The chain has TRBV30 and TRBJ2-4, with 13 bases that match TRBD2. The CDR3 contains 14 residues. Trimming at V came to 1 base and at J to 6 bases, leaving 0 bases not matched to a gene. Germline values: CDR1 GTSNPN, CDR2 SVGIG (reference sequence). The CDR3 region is CAWSGLAGGNIQYF. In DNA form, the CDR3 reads TGTGCCTGGAGTGGACTAGCGGGAGGAAACATTCAGTACTTC.

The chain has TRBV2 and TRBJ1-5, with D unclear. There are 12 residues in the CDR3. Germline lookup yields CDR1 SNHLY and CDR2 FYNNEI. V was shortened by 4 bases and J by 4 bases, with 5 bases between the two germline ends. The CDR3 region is CASSVQNQPQHF. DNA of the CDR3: TGTGCCAGCAGTGTGCAGAATCAGCCCCAGCATTTT.

The CDR3 loop is CASSPPTENTEAFF. The CDR3 DNA follows: TGTGCCAGCTCACCACCAACAGAGAACACTGAAGCTTTCTTT. This sequence joins TRBV18 and TRBJ1-1; no reliable D call. V lost 0 bases and J lost 1, with 6 bases in between. CDR1 is KGHSH, CDR2 LQKENI, per germline. This CDR3 comprises 14 residues. The complete variable domain, with remaining parts taken from reference TRBV18 and TRBJ1-1, reads NAGVMQNPRHLVRRRGQEARLRCSPMKGHSHVYWYRQLPEEGLKFMVYLQKENIIDESGMPKERFSAEFPKEGPSILRIQQVVRGDSAAYFCASSPPTENTEAFFGQGTRLTVV.

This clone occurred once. CDR3 DNA: TGTGCCAGCAGCCAAGGGTCAGGGTCCGAAGCTTTCTTT. It specifies CASSQGSGSEAFF. The rearrangement links TRBV3-1 (or the pseudogene TRBV3-2) to TRBJ1-1; possibly TRBD1 for D (5 bases). With 1 base removed from V and 8 bases from J, the gap between germline ends came to 11 bases. The CDR3 is 13 residues long. CDR1 and CDR2 from the germline V gene are LGHDT and YNNKEL (reference sequence).

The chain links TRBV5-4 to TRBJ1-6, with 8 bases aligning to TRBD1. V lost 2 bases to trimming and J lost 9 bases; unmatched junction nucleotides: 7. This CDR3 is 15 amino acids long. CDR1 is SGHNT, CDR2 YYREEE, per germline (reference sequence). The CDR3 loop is CASSFSGTGGSPLHF. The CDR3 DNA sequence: TGTGCCAGCAGCTTTTCCGGAACAGGGGGTTCACCCCTCCACTTT.

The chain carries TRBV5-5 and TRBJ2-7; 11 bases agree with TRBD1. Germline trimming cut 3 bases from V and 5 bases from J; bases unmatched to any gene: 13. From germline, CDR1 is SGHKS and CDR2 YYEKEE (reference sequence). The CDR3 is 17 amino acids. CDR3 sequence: CASSYLFGDRGSNEQYF. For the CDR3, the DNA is TGTGCCAGCAGCTATCTATTTGGGGACAGGGGGTCGAACGAGCAGTACTTC.

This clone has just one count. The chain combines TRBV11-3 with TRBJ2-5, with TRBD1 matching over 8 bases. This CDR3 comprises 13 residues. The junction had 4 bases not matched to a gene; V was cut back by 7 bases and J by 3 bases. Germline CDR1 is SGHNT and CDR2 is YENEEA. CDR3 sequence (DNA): TGTGCCAGCACACTGACAGGGGAAGAGACCCAGTACTTC. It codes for CASTLTGEETQYF.

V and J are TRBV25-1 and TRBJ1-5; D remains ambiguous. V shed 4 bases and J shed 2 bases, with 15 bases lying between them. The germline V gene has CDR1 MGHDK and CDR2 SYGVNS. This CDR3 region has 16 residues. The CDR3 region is CASSGDGGLGNQPQHF. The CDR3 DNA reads TGTGCCAGCAGTGGAGATGGAGGACTGGGCAATCAGCCCCAGCATTTT.

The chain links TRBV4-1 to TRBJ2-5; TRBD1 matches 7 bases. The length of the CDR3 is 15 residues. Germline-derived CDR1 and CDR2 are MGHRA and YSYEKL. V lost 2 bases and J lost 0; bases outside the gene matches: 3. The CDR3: CASSQPDRDQETQYF. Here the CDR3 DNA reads TGCGCCAGCAGCCAACCTGACAGGGACCAAGAGACCCAGTACTTC.

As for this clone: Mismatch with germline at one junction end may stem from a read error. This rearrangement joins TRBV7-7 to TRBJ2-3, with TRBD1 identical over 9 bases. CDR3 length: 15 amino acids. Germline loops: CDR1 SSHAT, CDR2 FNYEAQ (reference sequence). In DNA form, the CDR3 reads TGTGCTAGCAGCTTCGGGACAGGGTTTTGGGATACGCAGTATTTT. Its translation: CASSFGTGFWDTQYF.

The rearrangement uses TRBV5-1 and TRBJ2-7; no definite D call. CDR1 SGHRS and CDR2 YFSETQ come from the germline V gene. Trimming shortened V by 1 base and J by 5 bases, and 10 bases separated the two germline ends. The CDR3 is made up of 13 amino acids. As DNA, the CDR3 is TGCGCCAGCAGCTTGCGGGTTCAAGACGAGCAGTACTTC. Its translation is CASSLRVQDEQYF. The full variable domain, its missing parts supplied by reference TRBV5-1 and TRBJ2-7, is KAGVTQTPRYLIKTRGQQVTLSCSPISGHRSVSWYQQTPGQGLQFLFEYFSETQRNKGNFPGRFSGRQFSNSRSEMNVSTLELGDSALYLCASSLRVQDEQYFGPGTRLTVT.